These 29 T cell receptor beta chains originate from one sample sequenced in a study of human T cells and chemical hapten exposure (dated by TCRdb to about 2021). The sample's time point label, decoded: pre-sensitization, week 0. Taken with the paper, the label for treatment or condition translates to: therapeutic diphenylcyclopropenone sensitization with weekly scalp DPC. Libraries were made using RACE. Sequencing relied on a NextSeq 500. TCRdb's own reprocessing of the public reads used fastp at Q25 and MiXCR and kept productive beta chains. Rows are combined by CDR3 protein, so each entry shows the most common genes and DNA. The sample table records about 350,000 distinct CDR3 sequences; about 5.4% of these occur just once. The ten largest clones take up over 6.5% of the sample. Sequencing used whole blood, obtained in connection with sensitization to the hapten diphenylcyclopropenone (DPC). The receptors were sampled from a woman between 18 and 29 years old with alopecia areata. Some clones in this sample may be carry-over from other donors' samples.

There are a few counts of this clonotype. The CDR3 DNA sequence: TGTGCCAGCAGCTTAGCGGGACAGGGGCTAACCGGGGAGCTGTTTTTT. This translates into CASSLAGQGLTGELFF. V is TRBV7-9 and J is TRBJ2-2; TRBD1 agrees at 10 bases. Germline V gene lookup returns CDR1 SEHNR and CDR2 FQNEAQ (reference sequence). CDR3 size: 16 residues. V shed 0 bases and J 5 bases; nucleotides not matched to a gene: 3.

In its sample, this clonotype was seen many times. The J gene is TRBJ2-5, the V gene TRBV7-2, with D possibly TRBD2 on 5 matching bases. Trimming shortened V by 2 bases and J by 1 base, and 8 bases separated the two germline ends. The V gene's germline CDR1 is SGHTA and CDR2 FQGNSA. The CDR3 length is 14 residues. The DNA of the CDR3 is TGTGCCAGCAGCTTAAGCGGAACCCAAGAGACCCAGTACTTC. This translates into CASSLSGTQETQYF.

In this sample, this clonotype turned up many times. The CDR3 protein is CASSSGGRDREQYF. In DNA form, the CDR3 reads TGTGCCAGCAGCTCGGGCGGCCGGGACAGGGAGCAGTACTTC. The rearrangement joins TRBV7-6 to TRBJ2-7; 8 bases fit TRBD1. Germline V lookup: CDR1 SGHVS, CDR2 FNYEAQ. CDR3 size: 14 residues. Trimming removed 4 bases from V and 7 bases from J; junction bases left unmatched: 9.

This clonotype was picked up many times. For the CDR3, the DNA is TGCAGCGGCGGGGGAGACGCGAACACCATATATTTT. Protein: CSGGGDANTIYF. The gene calls are TRBV29-1 and TRBJ1-3; tentatively, D is TRBD1 (5 bases). V dropped 7 bases and J dropped 7 bases, with 14 bases sitting between them. Germline-derived CDR1 and CDR2 are SQVTM and ANQGSEA. This CDR3 region has 12 residues.

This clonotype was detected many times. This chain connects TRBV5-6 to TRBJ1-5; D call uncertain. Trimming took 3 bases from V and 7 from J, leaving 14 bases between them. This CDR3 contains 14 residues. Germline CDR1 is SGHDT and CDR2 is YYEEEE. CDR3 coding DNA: TGTGCCAGCAGCTCACAAAGGACCCCACAGCCCCAGCATTTT. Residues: CASSSQRTPQPQHF.

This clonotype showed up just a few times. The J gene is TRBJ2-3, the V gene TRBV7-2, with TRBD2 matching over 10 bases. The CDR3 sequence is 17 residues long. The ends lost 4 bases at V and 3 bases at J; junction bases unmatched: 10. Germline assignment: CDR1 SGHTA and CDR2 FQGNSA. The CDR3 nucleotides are TGTGCCAGCAGCTCATTAAGCGGGGGGGCCGGTACAGATACGCAGTATTTT. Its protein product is CASSSLSGGAGTDTQYF.

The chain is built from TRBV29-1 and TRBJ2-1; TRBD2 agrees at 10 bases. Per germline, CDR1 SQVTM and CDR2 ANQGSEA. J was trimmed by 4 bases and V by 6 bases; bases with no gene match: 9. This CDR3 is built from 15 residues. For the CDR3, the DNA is TGCAGCGTGACCCAGCGGGGGGGCAGTTACAATGAGCAGTTCTTC. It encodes CSVTQRGGSYNEQFF.

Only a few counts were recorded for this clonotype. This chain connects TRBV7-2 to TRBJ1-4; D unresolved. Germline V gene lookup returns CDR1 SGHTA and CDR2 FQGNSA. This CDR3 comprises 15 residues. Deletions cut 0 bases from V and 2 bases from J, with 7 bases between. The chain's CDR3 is CASSLAQFTNEKLFF. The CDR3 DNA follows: TGTGCCAGCAGCTTAGCGCAGTTCACTAATGAAAAACTGTTTTTT.

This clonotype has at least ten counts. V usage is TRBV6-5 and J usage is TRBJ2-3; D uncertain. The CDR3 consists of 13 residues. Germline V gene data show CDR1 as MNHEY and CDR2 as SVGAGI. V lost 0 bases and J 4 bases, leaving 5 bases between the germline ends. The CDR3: CASSYSLADTQYF. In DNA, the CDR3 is TGTGCCAGCAGTTACTCCCTCGCAGATACGCAGTATTTT.

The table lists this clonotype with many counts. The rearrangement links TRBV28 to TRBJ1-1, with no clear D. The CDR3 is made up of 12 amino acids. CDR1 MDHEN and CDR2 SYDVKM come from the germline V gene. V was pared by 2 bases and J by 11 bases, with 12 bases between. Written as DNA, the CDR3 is TGTGCCAGCAGTTTAATTAGGGCTGGGGCTTTCTTT. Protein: CASSLIRAGAFF.

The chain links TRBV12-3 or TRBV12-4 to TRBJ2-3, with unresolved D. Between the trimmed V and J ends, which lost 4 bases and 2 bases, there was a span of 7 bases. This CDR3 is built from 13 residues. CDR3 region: CASSSGYTDTQYF. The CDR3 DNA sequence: TGTGCCAGCAGTTCTGGTTACACAGATACGCAGTATTTT.

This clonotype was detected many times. The CDR3 nucleotides read TGTGCCAGCAGTTACGACGGGCGGTCCTACGAGCAGTACTTC. Translation: CASSYDGRSYEQYF. This rearrangement joins TRBV6-6 to TRBJ2-7; unclear D gene. Deletions cut 2 bases from V and 1 base from J, with 9 bases between. The CDR3 length is 14 residues. In germline, CDR1 is MNHNY, CDR2 SVGAGI (reference sequence).

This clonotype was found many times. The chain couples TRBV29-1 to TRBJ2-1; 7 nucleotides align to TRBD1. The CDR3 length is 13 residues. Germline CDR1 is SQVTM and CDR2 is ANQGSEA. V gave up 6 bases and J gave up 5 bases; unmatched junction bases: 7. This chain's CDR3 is CSVRTGTDNEQFF. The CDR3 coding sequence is TGCAGCGTGCGAACAGGGACAGACAATGAGCAGTTCTTC.

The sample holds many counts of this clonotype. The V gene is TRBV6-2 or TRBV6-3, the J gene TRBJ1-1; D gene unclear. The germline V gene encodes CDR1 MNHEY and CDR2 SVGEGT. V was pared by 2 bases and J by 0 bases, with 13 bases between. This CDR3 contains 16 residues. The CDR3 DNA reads TGTGCCAGCAGTTACGGAGGTTACTACATGAACACTGAAGCTTTCTTT. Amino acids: CASSYGGYYMNTEAFF.

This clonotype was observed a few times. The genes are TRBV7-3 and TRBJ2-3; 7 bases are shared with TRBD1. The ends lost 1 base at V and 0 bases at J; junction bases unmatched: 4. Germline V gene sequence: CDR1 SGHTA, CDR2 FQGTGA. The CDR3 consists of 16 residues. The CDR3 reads CASSLMGTASTDTQYF. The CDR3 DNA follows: TGTGCCAGCAGCTTAATGGGGACAGCTAGCACAGATACGCAGTATTTT.

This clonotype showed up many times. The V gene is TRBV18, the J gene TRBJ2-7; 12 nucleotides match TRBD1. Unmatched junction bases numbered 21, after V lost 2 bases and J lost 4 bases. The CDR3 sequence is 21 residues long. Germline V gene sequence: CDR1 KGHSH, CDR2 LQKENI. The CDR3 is CASSPKGRDRGLLGPFYEQYF. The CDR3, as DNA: TGTGCCAGCTCACCAAAGGGCCGGGACAGGGGGCTCTTGGGCCCTTTTTACGAGCAGTACTTC. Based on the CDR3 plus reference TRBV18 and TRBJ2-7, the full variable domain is NAGVMQNPRHLVRRRGQEARLRCSPMKGHSHVYWYRQLPEEGLKFMVYLQKENIIDESGMPKERFSAEFPKEGPSILRIQQVVRGDSAAYFCASSPKGRDRGLLGPFYEQYFGPGTRLTVT.

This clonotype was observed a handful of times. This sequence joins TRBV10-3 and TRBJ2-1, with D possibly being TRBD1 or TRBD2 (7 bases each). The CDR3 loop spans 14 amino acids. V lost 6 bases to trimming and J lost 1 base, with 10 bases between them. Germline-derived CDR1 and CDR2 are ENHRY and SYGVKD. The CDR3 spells CAIRAGQSYNEQFF. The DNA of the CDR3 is TGTGCCATCAGAGCGGGACAGTCCTACAATGAGCAGTTCTTC.

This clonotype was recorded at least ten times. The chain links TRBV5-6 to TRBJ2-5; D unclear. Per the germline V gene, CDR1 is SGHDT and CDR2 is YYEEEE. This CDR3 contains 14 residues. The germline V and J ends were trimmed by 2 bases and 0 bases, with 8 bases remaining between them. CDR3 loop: CASSFRQNQETQYF. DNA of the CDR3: TGTGCCAGCAGCTTTCGGCAGAACCAAGAGACCCAGTACTTC.

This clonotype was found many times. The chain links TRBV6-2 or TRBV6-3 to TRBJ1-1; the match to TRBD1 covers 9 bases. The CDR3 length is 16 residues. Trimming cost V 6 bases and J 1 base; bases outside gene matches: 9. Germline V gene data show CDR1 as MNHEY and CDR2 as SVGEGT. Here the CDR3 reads CASSKGTGRWNTEAFF. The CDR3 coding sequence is TGTGCCAGCAGCAAAGGGACAGGGCGGTGGAACACTGAAGCTTTCTTT.

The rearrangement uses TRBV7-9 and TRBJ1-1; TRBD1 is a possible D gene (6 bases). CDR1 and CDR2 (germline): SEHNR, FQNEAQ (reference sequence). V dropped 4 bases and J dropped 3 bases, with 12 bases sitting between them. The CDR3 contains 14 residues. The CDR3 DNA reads TGTGCCAGCAGCTCTACTCCAGGGGACACTGAAGCTTTCTTT. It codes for CASSSTPGDTEAFF.

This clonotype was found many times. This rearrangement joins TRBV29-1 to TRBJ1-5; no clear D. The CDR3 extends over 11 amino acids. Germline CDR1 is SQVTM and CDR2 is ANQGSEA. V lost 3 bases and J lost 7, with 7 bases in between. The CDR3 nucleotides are TGCAGCGTTGAGTGTAACCAGCCCCAGCATTTT. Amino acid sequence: CSVECNQPQHF.

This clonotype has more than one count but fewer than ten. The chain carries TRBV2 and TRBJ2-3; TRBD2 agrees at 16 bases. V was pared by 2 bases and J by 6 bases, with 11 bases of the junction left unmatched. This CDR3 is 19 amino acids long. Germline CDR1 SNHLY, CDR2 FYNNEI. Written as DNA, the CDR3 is TGTGCCAGCAGTGAACCCCCGGGACTAGCGGGGGGGCATGGGGATACGCAGTATTTT. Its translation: CASSEPPGLAGGHGDTQYF.

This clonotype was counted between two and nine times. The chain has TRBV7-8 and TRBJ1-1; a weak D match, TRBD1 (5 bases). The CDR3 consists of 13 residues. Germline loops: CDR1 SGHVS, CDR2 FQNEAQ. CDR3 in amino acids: CTETAPSETEAFF. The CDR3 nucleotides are TGTACTGAGACAGCCCCTAGTGAAACTGAAGCTTTCTTT.

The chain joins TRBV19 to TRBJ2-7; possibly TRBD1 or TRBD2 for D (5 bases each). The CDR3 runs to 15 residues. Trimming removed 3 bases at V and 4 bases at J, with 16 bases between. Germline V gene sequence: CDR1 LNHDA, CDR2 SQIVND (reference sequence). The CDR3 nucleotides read TGTGCCAGTAGTATTTCAAGAGGGACGACGTACGAGCAGTACTTC. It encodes CASSISRGTTYEQYF.

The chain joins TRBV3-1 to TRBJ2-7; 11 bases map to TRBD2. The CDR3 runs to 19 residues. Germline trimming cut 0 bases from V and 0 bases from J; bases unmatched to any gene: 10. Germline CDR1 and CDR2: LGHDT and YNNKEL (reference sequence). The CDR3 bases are TGTGCCAGCAGCCAAGAAGCCCTAGCGGGGGGCTGGTGCTCCTACGAGCAGTACTTC. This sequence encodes CASSQEALAGGWCSYEQYF.

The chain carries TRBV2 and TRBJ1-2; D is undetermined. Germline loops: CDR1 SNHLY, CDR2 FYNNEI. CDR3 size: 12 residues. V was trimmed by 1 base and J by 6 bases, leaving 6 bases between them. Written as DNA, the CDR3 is TGTGCCAGCAGTGAAGTTGGAAATGGCTACACCTTC. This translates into CASSEVGNGYTF.

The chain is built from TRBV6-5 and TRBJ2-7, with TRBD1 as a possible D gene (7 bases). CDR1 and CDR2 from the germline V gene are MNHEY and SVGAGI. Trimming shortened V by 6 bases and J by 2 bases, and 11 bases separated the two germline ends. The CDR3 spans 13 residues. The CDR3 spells CASSRGDTYEQYF. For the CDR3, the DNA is TGTGCCAGCAGCAGGGGGGACACCTACGAGCAGTACTTC.

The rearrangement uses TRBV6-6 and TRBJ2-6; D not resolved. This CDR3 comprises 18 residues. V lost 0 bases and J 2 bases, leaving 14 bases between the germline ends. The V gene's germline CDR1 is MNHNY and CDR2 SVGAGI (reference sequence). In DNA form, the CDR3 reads TGTGCCAGCAGTTACTCGCAAAAAAGCCTAGCTGGGGCCAACGTCCTGACTTTC. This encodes CASSYSQKSLAGANVLTF.

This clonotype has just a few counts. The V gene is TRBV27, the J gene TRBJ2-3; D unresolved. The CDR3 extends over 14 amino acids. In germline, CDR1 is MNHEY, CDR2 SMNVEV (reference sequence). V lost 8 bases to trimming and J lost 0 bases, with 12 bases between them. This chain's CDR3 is CASGKGLSTDTQYF. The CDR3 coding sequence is TGTGCCAGCGGAAAAGGGCTGAGCACAGATACGCAGTATTTT.